Listed below are T cell receptor beta chains from one sample, sequenced in a study of T cell responses to AZD1222 COVID-19 vaccine. This table comes from immunoSEQ multiplex PCR, and its TCRdb copy is limited to in-frame clones, with some not included. The profile shows about 100,000 clones, approximately 91% of them singletons. Here the sequenced sample was peripheral blood, taken on day 0 of AZD1222 vaccination. Receptor source: an adult in good health. The conserved cysteine and the conserved F or W are not part of the CDR3 here.

V	J	length	CDR3
TRBV28	TRBJ2-3	16	ASSRGPGLAGYTDTQY
TRBV7-3	TRBJ2-1	13	ASSPMAGSYNEQF
TRBV18	TRBJ1-5	11	ASSLLQDQPQH
TRBV9	TRBJ2-7	12	ASSEGAQKNEQY
TRBV27	TRBJ1-1	11	ASNGSIGTEAF
TRBV7-9	TRBJ2-7	12	ASTPTSGSQEQY
TRBV28	TRBJ1-1	13	ASSLPGTGGTEAF
TRBV7-2	TRBJ1-2	13	ASSGRGTGTYGYT
TRBV20-1	TRBJ2-1	9	SPSAGEEQF
TRBV4-1	TRBJ2-7	12	ASRAGLASYEQY
TRBV29-1	TRBJ2-7	9	SVSRGNEQY
TRBV9	TRBJ2-7	12	ASSSRDPSVEQY
TRBV18	TRBJ1-1	12	ASSKGGGRTEAF
TRBV30	TRBJ1-4	12	AWSVLGVNEKLF
TRBV29-1	TRBJ2-7	9	SYRGSYEQY
TRBV7-3	TRBJ2-1	13	ASSLGQVSYNEQF
TRBV6-6	TRBJ2-5	13	ASSSPGGGEETQY
TRBV28	TRBJ1-5	10	ASSLSYQPQH
TRBV27	TRBJ1-5	11	ASRYTGNQPQH
TRBV10-3	TRBJ1-1	14	AISDRSTGQHTEAF
TRBV5-4	TRBJ2-1	15	ASTYFSGSRTYNEQF
TRBV28	TRBJ2-3	13	ASSFRDRYMDTQY
TRBV28	TRBJ2-7	14	ASSLSRRDYPYEQY
TRBV5-1	TRBJ1-1	12	ASSLAGGDTEAF
TRBV27	TRBJ1-1	14	ASSPPGQGARTEAF
TRBV30	TRBJ1-1	14	AWNSGQFPMNTEAF
TRBV2	TRBJ1-6	9	ASSLDSPLH
TRBV5-1	TRBJ1-2	11	ASSEGSGYGYT
TRBV7-9	TRBJ1-2	13	ASSARDRQNYGYT
TRBV28	TRBJ1-3	14	ASSLRVRDGEPTIY
TRBV5-1	TRBJ2-1	11	ASSLLTGDEQF
TRBV24-1	TRBJ2-1	15	ATSDLKGGRDYNEQF
TRBV13	TRBJ1-2	12	ASSYRDRGEGYT
TRBV28	TRBJ1-6	13	ASSRDSLVNSPLH
TRBV2	TRBJ2-3	12	ASSDQGARDTQY
TRBV28	TRBJ2-7	13	ASSLSPSGSYEQY
TRBV19	TRBJ2-5	12	ASSIKVLQETQY
TRBV7-2	TRBJ1-5	12	ASGSGTGNQPQH
TRBV5-1	TRBJ1-5	15	ASSLGPQSGDNQPQH
TRBV5-4	TRBJ2-3	12	ASSPLAGTDTQY
TRBV7-6	TRBJ2-5	8	ASSQETQY
TRBV25-1	TRBJ2-3	13	ASSGGLSRADTQY
TRBV28	TRBJ1-1	10	ASSLSQLDTD
TRBV9	TRBJ1-1	13	ASSVEGQGNTEAF
TRBV19	TRBJ1-1	13	ASSSRTGSPSEAF
TRBV7-3	TRBJ2-1	12	ASRIDRDYNEQF
TRBV5-4	TRBJ1-5	13	ASSLDPGRNQPQH
TRBV15	TRBJ1-1	9	ATSGQAEAF
TRBV5-1	TRBJ1-6	12	ASSPGWKDSPLH
TRBV7-6	TRBJ1-5	13	ASSLEAYSNQPQH
TRBV7-8	TRBJ1-6	15	ASSLYDRLGRNSPLH
TRBV6-5	TRBJ1-1	11	ASSLGVSTEAF
TRBV19	TRBJ2-2	14	ASSLSSGGNTGELF
TRBV27	TRBJ1-3	12	ASKRGGSGNTIY
TRBV30	TRBJ1-4	12	AWSVWIDAEKLF
TRBV18	TRBJ2-7	14	ASSSGLAGPFYEQY
TRBV7-9	TRBJ2-1	16	ASGREFRTSGPYNEQF
TRBV19	TRBJ2-4	12	ASSMGLADNIQY